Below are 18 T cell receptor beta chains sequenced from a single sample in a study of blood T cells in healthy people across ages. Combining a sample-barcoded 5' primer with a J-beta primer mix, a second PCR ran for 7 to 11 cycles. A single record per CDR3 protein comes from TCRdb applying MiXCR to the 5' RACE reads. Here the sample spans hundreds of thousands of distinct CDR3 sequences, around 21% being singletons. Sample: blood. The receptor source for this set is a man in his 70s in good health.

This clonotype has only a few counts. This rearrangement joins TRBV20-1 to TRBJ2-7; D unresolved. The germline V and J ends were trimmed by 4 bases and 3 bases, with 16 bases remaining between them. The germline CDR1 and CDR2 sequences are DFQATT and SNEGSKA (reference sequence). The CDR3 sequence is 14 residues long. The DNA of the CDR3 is TGCAGTGCTAAGTTTCATGGGAATTTCTACGAGCAGTACTTC. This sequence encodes CSAKFHGNFYEQYF.

As DNA, the CDR3 is TGTGCCAGCAGTTTAACCCCGGGGTTACGTTACGAGCAGTACTTC. It is translated as CASSLTPGLRYEQYF. The V gene is TRBV27, the J gene TRBJ2-7; the D gene is possibly TRBD2 (5 bases). This CDR3 has 15 amino acids. V was cut by 2 bases and J by 4 bases, with 15 bases left in between. The germline gives CDR1 MNHEY, CDR2 SMNVEV (reference sequence).

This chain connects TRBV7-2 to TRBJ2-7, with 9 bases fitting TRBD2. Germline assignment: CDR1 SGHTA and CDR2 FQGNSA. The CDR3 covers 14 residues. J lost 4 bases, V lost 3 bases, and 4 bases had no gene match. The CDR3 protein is CASSFEREAYEQYF. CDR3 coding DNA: TGTGCCAGCAGCTTCGAGCGGGAGGCTTACGAGCAGTACTTC.

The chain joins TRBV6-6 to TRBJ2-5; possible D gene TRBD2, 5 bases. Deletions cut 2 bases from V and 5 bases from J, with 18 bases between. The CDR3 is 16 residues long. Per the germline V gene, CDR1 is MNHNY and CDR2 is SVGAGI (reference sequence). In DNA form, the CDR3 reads TGTGCCAGCAGTTACGGAAGACTCGGAGGTGGGGAGACCCAGTACTTC. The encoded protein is CASSYGRLGGGETQYF.

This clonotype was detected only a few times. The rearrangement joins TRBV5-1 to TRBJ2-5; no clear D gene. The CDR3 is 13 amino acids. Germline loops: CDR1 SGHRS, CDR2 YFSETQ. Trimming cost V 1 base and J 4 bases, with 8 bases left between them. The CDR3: CASSLKLRETQYF. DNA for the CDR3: TGCGCCAGCAGCTTGAAGCTGAGAGAGACCCAGTACTTC.

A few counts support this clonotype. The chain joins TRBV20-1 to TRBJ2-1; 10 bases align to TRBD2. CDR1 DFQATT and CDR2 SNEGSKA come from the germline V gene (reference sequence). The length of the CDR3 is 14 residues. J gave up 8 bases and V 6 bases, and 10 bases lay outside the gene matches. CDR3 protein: CSAPRASGSDEQFF. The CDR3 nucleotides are TGCAGTGCCCCTAGGGCTAGCGGGAGTGATGAGCAGTTCTTC.

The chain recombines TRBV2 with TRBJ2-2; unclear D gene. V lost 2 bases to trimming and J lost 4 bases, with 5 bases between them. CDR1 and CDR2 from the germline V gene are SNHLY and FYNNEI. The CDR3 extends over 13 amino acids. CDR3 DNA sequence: TGTGCCAGCAGTGAACTTGCCACCGGGGAGCTGTTTTTT. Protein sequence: CASSELATGELFF.

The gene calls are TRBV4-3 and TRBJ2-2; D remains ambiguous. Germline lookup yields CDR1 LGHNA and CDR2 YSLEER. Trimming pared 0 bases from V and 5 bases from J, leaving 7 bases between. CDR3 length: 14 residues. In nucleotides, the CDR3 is TGCGCCAGCAGCCAAGAATTGATAACCGGGGAGCTGTTTTTT. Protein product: CASSQELITGELFF.

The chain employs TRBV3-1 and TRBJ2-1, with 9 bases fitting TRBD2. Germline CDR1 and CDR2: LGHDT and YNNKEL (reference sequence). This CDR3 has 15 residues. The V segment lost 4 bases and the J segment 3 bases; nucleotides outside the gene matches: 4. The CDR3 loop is CASSPQRGVYNEQFF. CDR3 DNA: TGTGCCAGCAGCCCACAGCGGGGGGTCTACAATGAGCAGTTCTTC.

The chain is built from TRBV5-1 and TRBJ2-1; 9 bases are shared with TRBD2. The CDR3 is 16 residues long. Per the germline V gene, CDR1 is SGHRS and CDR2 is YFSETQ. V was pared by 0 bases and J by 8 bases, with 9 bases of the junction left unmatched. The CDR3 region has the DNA TGCGCCAGCAGCTTGGCTCCTAGCGGGACGTTCGATGAGCAGTTCTTC. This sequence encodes CASSLAPSGTFDEQFF.

CDR3 nucleotides: TGCAGCGGGGCCGTATCCTCCTACGAGCAGTACTTC. Its translation is CSGAVSSYEQYF. This sequence joins TRBV29-1 and TRBJ2-7, with D hard to call. V shed 7 bases and J shed 0 bases, with 10 bases lying between them. Germline CDR1 SQVTM, CDR2 ANQGSEA. The CDR3 sequence is 12 residues long.

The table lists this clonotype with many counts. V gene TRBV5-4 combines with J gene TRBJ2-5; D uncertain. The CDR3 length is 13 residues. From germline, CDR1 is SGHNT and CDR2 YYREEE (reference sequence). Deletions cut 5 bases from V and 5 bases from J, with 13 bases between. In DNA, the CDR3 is TGTGCCAGCAGGAGGACGGTGGGGGAGACCCAGTACTTC. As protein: CASRRTVGETQYF.

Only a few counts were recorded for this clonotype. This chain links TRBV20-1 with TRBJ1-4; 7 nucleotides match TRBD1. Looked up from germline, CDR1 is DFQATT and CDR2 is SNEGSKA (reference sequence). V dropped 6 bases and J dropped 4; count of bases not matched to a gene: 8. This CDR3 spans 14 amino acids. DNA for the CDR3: TGCAGTGCAGATGCCGGGACAGATAATGAAAAACTGTTTTTT. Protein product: CSADAGTDNEKLFF.

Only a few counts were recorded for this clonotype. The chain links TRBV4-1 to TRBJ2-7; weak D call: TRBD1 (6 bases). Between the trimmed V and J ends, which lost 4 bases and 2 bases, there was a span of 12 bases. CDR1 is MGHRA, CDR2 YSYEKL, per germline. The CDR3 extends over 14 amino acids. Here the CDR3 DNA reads TGCGCCAGCAGCCTCTACAGGGATACCTACGAGCAGTACTTC. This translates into CASSLYRDTYEQYF.

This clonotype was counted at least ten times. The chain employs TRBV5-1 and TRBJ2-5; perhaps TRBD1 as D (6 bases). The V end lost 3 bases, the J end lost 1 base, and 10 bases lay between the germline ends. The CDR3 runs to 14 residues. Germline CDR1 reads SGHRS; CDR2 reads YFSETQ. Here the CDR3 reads CASSSTGFQETQYF. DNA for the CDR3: TGCGCCAGCAGCTCGACAGGCTTCCAAGAGACCCAGTACTTC.

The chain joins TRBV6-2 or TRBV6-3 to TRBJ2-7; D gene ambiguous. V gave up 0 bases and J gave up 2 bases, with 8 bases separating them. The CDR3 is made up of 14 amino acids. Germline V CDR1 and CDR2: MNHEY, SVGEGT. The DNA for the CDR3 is TGTGCCAGCAGTTACTCGATCGAACCCTACGAGCAGTACTTC. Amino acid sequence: CASSYSIEPYEQYF.

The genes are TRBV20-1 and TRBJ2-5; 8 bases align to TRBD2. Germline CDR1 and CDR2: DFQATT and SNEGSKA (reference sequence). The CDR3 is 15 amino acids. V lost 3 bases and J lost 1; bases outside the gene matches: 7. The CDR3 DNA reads TGCAGTGCTAGTCCGAGCGGGGGCGTCCAAGAGACCCAGTACTTC. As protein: CSASPSGGVQETQYF.

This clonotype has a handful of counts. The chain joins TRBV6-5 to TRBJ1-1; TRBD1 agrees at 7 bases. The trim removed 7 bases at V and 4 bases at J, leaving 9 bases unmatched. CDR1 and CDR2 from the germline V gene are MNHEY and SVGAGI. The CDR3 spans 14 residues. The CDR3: CASTQTGWSTEAFF. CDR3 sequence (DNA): TGTGCCAGCACCCAGACAGGGTGGAGCACTGAAGCTTTCTTT.